The sequence of this T cell receptor beta chain was determined in a study of cytomegalovirus exposure and HLA in healthy donors. Overall study findings and caveats: Among the CMV-associated chains, three were confirmed in vitro as specific for CMV antigens.

At collection, donors were nominally healthy, but unrecorded immune exposures were probable. PCR was performed using 60 Vbeta and 13 Jbeta primers. Generated by immunoSEQ multiplex PCR, the TCRdb table keeps only in-frame clones and is missing some. This table has roughly 140,000 clones, roughly 80% appearing once. CDR3 length: 15 amino acids. Germline V gives CDR1 MNHEY, CDR2 SVGAGI. About this clone: What it binds is unknown.

The sample comprised PBMCs. The chain joins TRBV6-5 to TRBJ2-5, with a weak D call TRBD2 (5 bases). The end of the DNA is better explained by TRBJ2-7, so the J call may be wrong. This sequence was found in a woman aged 40 to 50 in good health and CMV-seropositive. This chain's CDR3 is CASSYFLAEIYEQYF. In DNA, the CDR3 is TGTGCCAGCAGTTACTTCCTAGCCGAGATTTACGAGCAGTACTTC.